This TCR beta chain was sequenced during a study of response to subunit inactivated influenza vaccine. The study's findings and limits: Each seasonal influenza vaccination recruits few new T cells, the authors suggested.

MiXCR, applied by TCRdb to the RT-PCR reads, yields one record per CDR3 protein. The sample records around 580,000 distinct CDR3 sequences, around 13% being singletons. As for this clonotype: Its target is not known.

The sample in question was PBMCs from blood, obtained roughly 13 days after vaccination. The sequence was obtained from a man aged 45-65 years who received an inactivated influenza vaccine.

CDR3 sequence: CASSLEPGGNTGELFF. The CDR3 region has the DNA TGCGCCAGCAGCTTGGAACCAGGGGGGAACACCGGGGAGCTGTTTTTT. This sequence joins TRBV5-1 and TRBJ2-2; TRBD1 matches 7 bases. V lost 0 bases and J lost 1; bases outside the gene matches: 3. The CDR3 loop spans 16 amino acids. Germline assignment: CDR1 SGHRS and CDR2 YFSETQ.